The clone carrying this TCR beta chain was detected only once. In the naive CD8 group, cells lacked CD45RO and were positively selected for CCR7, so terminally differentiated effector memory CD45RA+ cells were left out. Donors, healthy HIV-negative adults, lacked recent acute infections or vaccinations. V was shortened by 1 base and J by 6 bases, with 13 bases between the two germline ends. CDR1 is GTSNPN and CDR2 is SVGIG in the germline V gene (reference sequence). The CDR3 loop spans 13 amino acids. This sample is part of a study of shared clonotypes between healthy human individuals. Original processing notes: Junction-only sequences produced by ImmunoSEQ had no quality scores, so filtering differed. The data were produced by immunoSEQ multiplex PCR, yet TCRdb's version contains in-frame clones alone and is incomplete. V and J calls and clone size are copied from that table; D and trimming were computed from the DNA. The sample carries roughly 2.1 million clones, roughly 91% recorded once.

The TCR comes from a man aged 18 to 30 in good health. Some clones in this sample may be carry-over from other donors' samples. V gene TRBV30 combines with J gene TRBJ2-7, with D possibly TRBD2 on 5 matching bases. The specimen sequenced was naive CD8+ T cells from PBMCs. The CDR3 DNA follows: TGTGCCTGGAGTGCAATGGGAGTCGGCGAGCAGTACTTC. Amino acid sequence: CAWSAMGVGEQYF.